This T cell receptor (beta chain) was retrieved from a study of blood T cell repertoires in COVID-19. Study details: Samples representing acute and convalescent COVID-19 were sourced from the United States, Italy and Spain. From T cells, B-cell-depleted T cells, or PBMCs came the material, which was cDNA or gDNA.

Original processing methods: Estimation of nucleated cell counts was performed using reference gene primer amplification. Sequencing was performed with immunoSEQ multiplex PCR; in TCRdb, only in-frame clones are kept and a portion is missing. That table gives V, J and clone size, and the DNA gave D and trimming. The profile shows some 180,000 clones, about four fifths of them singletons. What was sequenced was peripheral blood. The receptor's source is a woman of 80 years or more with COVID-19, enrolled during active disease.

This chain's CDR3 is CAISEAGNYGYTF. The CDR3 nucleotides are TGTGCCATCAGTGAGGCAGGGAACTATGGCTACACCTTC. The rearrangement joins TRBV10-3 to TRBJ1-2; D might be TRBD1 (5 bases). Germline values: CDR1 ENHRY, CDR2 SYGVKD. Trimming took off 2 bases at V and 2 bases at J, with 6 bases between the two ends. This CDR3 region has 13 residues.